Presented here are 17 T cell receptor beta chains from one specimen sequenced in a study of T cells in Graves' hyperthyroidism and ophthalmopathy. Template material for amplifying TCR beta CDR3 regions consisted of RNA transcripts. The HTBI primer set served for first-round RT-PCR of the TCR CDR3. A single record per CDR3 protein comes from TCRdb applying MiXCR to the multiplex PCR reads. Of approximately 400,000 distinct CDR3 sequences in the sample, 15% to 19% were seen once. Sample: blood. The source of these receptors is a woman in her late teens or twenties with Graves' hyperthyroidism that later progressed to Graves' ophthalmopathy.

This clonotype was detected ten times or more. The J gene is TRBJ2-7, the V gene TRBV9; 12 positions agree with TRBD2. This CDR3 comprises 17 residues. J gave up 5 bases and V 4 bases, and 13 bases lay outside the gene matches. CDR1 is SGDLS and CDR2 is YYNGEE in the germline V gene. For the CDR3, the DNA is TGTGCCAGCAGCCCAACGACTAGCGGGAGAGCTAGGGACGAGCAGTACTTC. Translation gives CASSPTTSGRARDEQYF. Together with reference TRBV9 and TRBJ2-7, the CDR3 gives the full variable domain: DSGVTQTPKHLITATGQRVTLRCSPRSGDLSVYWYQQSLDQGLQFLIQYYNGEERAKGNILERFSAQQFPDLHSELNLSSLELGDSALYFCASSPTTSGRARDEQYFGPGTRLTVT.

Ten or more counts support this clonotype. The chain links TRBV5-1 to TRBJ1-1; possible D gene TRBD1, 6 bases. Germline CDR1 reads SGHRS; CDR2 reads YFSETQ. The CDR3 is 17 residues long. Trimming took off 0 bases at V and 5 bases at J, with 20 bases between the two ends. The CDR3 DNA reads TGCGCCAGCAGCTTGGAGGGGCAGGGGCCATTGGGAACTGAAGCTTTCTTT. This codes for CASSLEGQGPLGTEAFF.

This clonotype was detected only once. A much larger clone sits a single nucleotide away, making a read error possible. This chain links TRBV9 with TRBJ2-7; D may be TRBD1 or TRBD2 (6 bases each). The V and J ends lost 3 bases and 2 bases respectively, with 18 bases between them. The V gene's germline CDR1 is SGDLS and CDR2 YYNGEE. The CDR3 is 16 amino acids. Here the CDR3 reads CASSAGGGLVPYEQYF. Here the CDR3 DNA reads TGTGCCAGCAGCGCCGGAGGGGGACTGGTCCCCTACGAGCAGTACTTC.

This clonotype was counted at least ten times. This chain links TRBV6-1 with TRBJ1-1; no reliable D call. The CDR3 spans 13 residues. Germline lookup yields CDR1 MNHNS and CDR2 SASEGT. V lost 6 bases to trimming and J lost 2 bases, with 10 bases between them. The CDR3 DNA follows: TGTGCCAGCAGGAAGCATGATAACACTGAAGCTTTCTTT. It is translated as CASRKHDNTEAFF.

This clonotype was detected many times. The CDR3 sequence is CASSLGGTAAANEKLFF. Written as DNA, the CDR3 is TGTGCCAGCAGTTTAGGTGGGACAGCCGCCGCTAATGAAAAACTGTTTTTT. The chain has TRBV28 and TRBJ1-4; TRBD1 agrees at 7 bases. In germline, CDR1 is MDHEN, CDR2 SYDVKM. The CDR3 is 17 residues long. Trimming at V came to 2 bases and at J to 3 bases, leaving 9 bases not matched to a gene.

This clonotype was seen a single time. V is TRBV19 and J is TRBJ1-2, with a possible D match to TRBD1 (6 bases). V was shortened by 3 bases and J by 0 bases, with 14 bases between the two germline ends. The germline CDR1 and CDR2 sequences are LNHDA and SQIVND (reference sequence). The length of the CDR3 is 16 residues. The DNA for the CDR3 is TGTGCCAGTAGTATCGGGACACTGATGACTAACTATGGCTACACCTTC. It yields the protein CASSIGTLMTNYGYTF. Complete variable domain (other parts from reference TRBV19 and TRBJ1-2): DGGITQSPKYLFRKEGQNVTLSCEQNLNHDAMYWYRQDPGQGLRLIYYSQIVNDFQKGDIAEGYSVSREKKESFPLTVTSAQKNPTAFYLCASSIGTLMTNYGYTFGSGTRLTVV.

Ten or more counts support this clonotype. J is TRBJ2-1 and V is TRBV27; unclear D gene. The CDR3 spans 14 residues. Trimming stripped 5 bases from V and 0 bases from J, with 8 bases between. Germline CDR1 is MNHEY and CDR2 is SMNVEV (reference sequence). The CDR3 DNA sequence: TGTGCCAGCAGTGCCGGTGTCTCCTACAATGAGCAGTTCTTC. Its protein product is CASSAGVSYNEQFF.

The CDR3 reads CASSPRDSPYNEQFF. The CDR3 DNA reads as TGCGCCAGCAGCCCCCGGGACTCCCCTTACAATGAGCAGTTCTTC. The chain employs TRBV5-1 and TRBJ2-1; D might be TRBD2 (6 bases). The V gene's germline CDR1 is SGHRS and CDR2 YFSETQ. This CDR3 has 15 residues. V lost 4 bases and J 4 bases, leaving 15 bases between the germline ends.

This chain connects TRBV12-3 or TRBV12-4 to TRBJ1-1; no clear D. V lost 9 bases and J 1 base, leaving 9 bases between the germline ends. There are 12 residues in the CDR3. The CDR3 spells CASAKSNTEAFF. The CDR3 DNA sequence: TGTGCCAGTGCAAAGTCGAACACTGAAGCTTTCTTT.

There are a few counts of this clonotype. V usage is TRBV10-2 and J usage is TRBJ1-5, with D perhaps matching TRBD1 (6 bases). V dropped 7 bases and J dropped 4 bases, with 17 bases sitting between them. Germline V lookup: CDR1 WSHSY, CDR2 SAAADI. This CDR3 spans 15 amino acids. CDR3 region: CASTPGAGANQPQHF. CDR3 sequence (DNA): TGCGCCAGCACTCCTGGGGCAGGGGCGAATCAGCCCCAGCATTTT.

This clonotype has ten or more counts. This chain joins TRBV7-2 and TRBJ2-1; 9 bases match TRBD2. CDR1 SGHTA and CDR2 FQGNSA come from the germline V gene. CDR3 length equals 17 residues. Germline trimming cut 5 bases from V and 2 bases from J; bases unmatched to any gene: 10. As DNA, the CDR3 is TGTGCCAGCAGCACAGGCGGCGGGAGGGGCACCTACAATGAGCAGTTCTTC. Its protein is CASSTGGGRGTYNEQFF.

Ten or more counts support this clonotype. The V gene is TRBV25-1, the J gene TRBJ2-2; 8 bases map to TRBD1. Trimming cost V 5 bases and J 3 bases; bases outside gene matches: 2. CDR3 length: 14 amino acids. The germline V gene encodes CDR1 MGHDK and CDR2 SYGVNS. CDR3 bases: TGTGCCAGCAGTCCGGGACAGGACACCGGGGAGCTGTTTTTT. Translated, it gives CASSPGQDTGELFF. Full variable domain (remainder filled in from reference TRBV25-1 and TRBJ2-2): EADIYQTPRYLVIGTGKKITLECSQTMGHDKMYWYQQDPGMELHLIHYSYGVNSTEKGDLSSESTVSRIRTEHFPLTLESARPSHTSQYLCASSPGQDTGELFFGEGSRLTVL.

This clonotype showed up just a few times. J is TRBJ1-2 and V is TRBV19, with D possibly matching TRBD1 (5 bases). The V end was cut by 4 bases, the J end by 4 bases, with 13 bases between. This CDR3 is built from 14 residues. CDR1 and CDR2 from the germline V gene are LNHDA and SQIVND (reference sequence). CDR3 nucleotides: TGTGCCAGTAGTAAGGACAACCTGGGCTATGGCTACACCTTC. This codes for CASSKDNLGYGYTF. Supplemented by reference TRBV19 and TRBJ1-2, the full variable domain reads DGGITQSPKYLFRKEGQNVTLSCEQNLNHDAMYWYRQDPGQGLRLIYYSQIVNDFQKGDIAEGYSVSREKKESFPLTVTSAQKNPTAFYLCASSKDNLGYGYTFGSGTRLTVV.

This sequence joins TRBV14 and TRBJ1-2, with D tentatively TRBD1 (6 bases). The germline V gene encodes CDR1 SGHDN and CDR2 FVKESK. The CDR3 has 14 amino acids. V was pared by 4 bases and J by 8 bases, with 17 bases between. The chain's CDR3 is CASSPLGGAWGYTF. DNA for the CDR3: TGTGCCAGCAGCCCTTTGGGGGGCGCTTGGGGCTACACCTTC.

This clonotype has at least ten counts. The rearrangement links TRBV7-2 to TRBJ1-3; unclear D gene. This CDR3 is 14 amino acids long. V was trimmed by 3 bases and J by 4 bases, leaving 10 bases between them. CDR1 is SGHTA and CDR2 is FQGNSA in the germline V gene. CDR3 protein: CASSLGSSGNTIYF. The CDR3 DNA reads as TGTGCCAGCAGCTTGGGGTCTTCAGGAAACACCATATATTTT.

Ten or more counts support this clonotype. The genes are TRBV7-8 and TRBJ2-7, with 8 bases fitting TRBD2. V lost 1 base, J lost 3 bases, and 8 bases stayed unmatched. CDR1 is SGHVS, CDR2 FQNEAQ, per germline. The CDR3 runs to 16 residues. The CDR3 DNA is TGTGCCAGCAGCTTAGAGATGGCGGGAGGCTACTACGAGCAGTACTTC. Its translation: CASSLEMAGGYYEQYF.

This clonotype was counted at least ten times. The chain is built from TRBV7-9 and TRBJ2-5; tentatively, D is TRBD2 (6 bases). This CDR3 is 15 amino acids long. In germline, CDR1 is SEHNR, CDR2 FQNEAQ (reference sequence). The V and J ends lost 5 bases and 0 bases respectively, with 13 bases between them. CDR3 coding DNA: TGTGCCAGCAGCCTCACGGGGGAGTACCAAGAGACCCAGTACTTC. Translation: CASSLTGEYQETQYF.